Included here is one TCR beta chain sequence, with context. Sequencing was performed with immunoSEQ multiplex PCR; in TCRdb, only in-frame clones are kept and a portion is missing. This sample has about 380,000 clones, with approximately 89% found just once. The data derive from a study of blood T cell repertoires in COVID-19. CDR1 is LNHDA, CDR2 SQIVND, per germline (reference sequence). The CDR3 is 15 amino acids. V was shortened by 7 bases and J by 2 bases, with 15 bases between the two germline ends. The sequence derives from a man aged 25-45 years who had recovered from COVID-19. V usage is TRBV19 and J usage is TRBJ1-5, with a weak D call TRBD1 (5 bases). The sequencing sample was made of PBMCs or T cells enriched from blood (not recorded which). The chain's CDR3 is CASTDQGRGNQPQHF. For the CDR3, the DNA is TGTGCCAGTACTGATCAGGGTAGGGGCAATCAGCCCCAGCATTTT.